Listed here are 21 T cell receptor beta chains from one sample, sequenced in a study of regulatory T cells in long-lasting Graves disease. The time point here: newly diagnosed GD, antithyroid drugs for less than 3 months. From PBMCs, RNA was extracted and then used to make the TCR library. Arm-PCR with iRepertoire HTBI primers amplified the CDR3 regions for these TCR beta libraries. TCRdb ran MiXCR on the multiplex PCR reads and lists one entry per CDR3 protein. The sample has around 450,000 distinct CDR3 sequences, roughly 17% seen once. This sample also appeared in a second study, on T cells in Graves' hyperthyroidism and ophthalmopathy.

The sample here was peripheral blood mononuclear cells (PBMCs), taken at new diagnosis, from a patient treated with antithyroid drugs. The origin of the receptors is a man between 40 and 49 years old with Graves disease.

The J gene is TRBJ2-4, the V gene TRBV5-1, with a possible D match to TRBD1 (6 bases). This CDR3 spans 14 amino acids. Germline assignment: CDR1 SGHRS and CDR2 YFSETQ. Trimming removed 3 bases at V and 5 bases at J, with 12 bases between. CDR3 DNA sequence: TGCGCCAGCAGCTCGGGGACAACCGAAAACATTCAGTACTTC. Protein product: CASSSGTTENIQYF.

The rearrangement uses TRBV5-1 and TRBJ2-3; tentative D call: TRBD1 (6 bases). The CDR3 is made up of 14 amino acids. V lost 3 bases and J 1 base, leaving 9 bases between the germline ends. Germline values: CDR1 SGHRS, CDR2 YFSETQ. CDR3 sequence reads: CASSSEGGTDTQYF. Written as DNA, the CDR3 is TGCGCCAGCAGCTCCGAGGGGGGCACAGATACGCAGTATTTT.

This clonotype was seen ten or more times. V gene TRBV5-1 combines with J gene TRBJ2-3, with a possible D match to TRBD2 (5 bases). V lost 3 bases and J lost 2, with 10 bases in between. CDR3 length: 14 amino acids. Germline CDR1 and CDR2: SGHRS and YFSETQ. In DNA form, the CDR3 reads TGCGCCAGCAGCTCTAGCCACTACACAGATACGCAGTATTTT. Encoded protein: CASSSSHYTDTQYF.

Remarks on this clonotype: Germline is not matched at one junction end, which may reflect a read error. The rearrangement joins TRBV28 to TRBJ2-2; D is ambiguous. CDR1 and CDR2 (germline): MDHEN, SYDVKM. The CDR3 sequence is 13 residues long. The CDR3, as DNA: TGTGCCAGCAGCCCACGGAACGCCGGGGAGCTGTTTTTT. Encoded protein: CASSPRNAGELFF.

This clonotype was observed a few times. The rearrangement links TRBV12-3 or TRBV12-4 to TRBJ2-7; TRBD1 agrees at 9 bases. This CDR3 region has 13 residues. The trim removed 8 bases at V and 3 bases at J, leaving 5 bases unmatched. CDR3 coding DNA: TGTGCCAGCCGGGACAGGGCGAGCTACGAGCAGTACTTC. It translates to CASRDRASYEQYF.

The J gene is TRBJ2-1, the V gene TRBV29-1; D may be TRBD1 or TRBD2 (5 bases each). The CDR3 is 12 amino acids. Germline assignment: CDR1 SQVTM and CDR2 ANQGSEA. The V and J ends lost 7 bases and 5 bases respectively, with 12 bases between them. CDR3 region: CSAGTFNNEQFF. In DNA, the CDR3 is TGCAGCGCGGGGACCTTTAACAATGAGCAGTTCTTC.

The V call is TRBV6-1, the J call TRBJ1-5, with TRBD1 identical over 10 bases. The CDR3 length is 17 residues. Germline values: CDR1 MNHNS, CDR2 SASEGT. J was trimmed by 0 bases and V by 5 bases; bases with no gene match: 7. As DNA, the CDR3 is TGTGCCAGCAGTCGGGGACAGGGGTCATATAGCAATCAGCCCCAGCATTTT. It translates to CASSRGQGSYSNQPQHF.

In its sample, this clonotype was seen many times. V is TRBV10-3 and J is TRBJ2-7; 10 nucleotides match TRBD1. Germline loops: CDR1 ENHRY, CDR2 SYGVKD. The CDR3 has 17 amino acids. With 4 bases clipped from V and 2 bases from J, the junction kept 11 bases outside the gene matches. CDR3 protein: CAISGQGATHSTYEQYF. The CDR3 region has the DNA TGTGCCATCAGTGGACAGGGGGCGACGCATTCAACCTACGAGCAGTACTTC.

The table lists this clonotype with a few counts. The chain carries TRBV7-3 and TRBJ2-1, with D maybe TRBD2 (6 bases). The CDR3 totals 16 residues. V shed 5 bases and J shed 8 bases, with 22 bases lying between them. Germline V CDR1 and CDR2: SGHTA, FQGTGA. In nucleotides, the CDR3 is TGTGCCAGCAGCCCTCGCGGGGAGTGGGGATTCGATGAGCAGTTCTTC. It translates to CASSPRGEWGFDEQFF.

This clonotype was seen only once. At one end, the junction sequence differs from germline, possibly due to a read error. V gene TRBV12-3 or TRBV12-4 combines with J gene TRBJ2-3; a possible D gene is TRBD1 (5 bases). The CDR3 is 16 residues long. The CDR3 loop is CAISESAREKTDTQYF. The CDR3 bases are TGTGCCATCAGTGAGTCGGCCAGGGAAAAAACAGATACGCAGTATTTT.

The chain employs TRBV14 and TRBJ2-1; a weak D match, TRBD2 (6 bases). Germline V gives CDR1 SGHDN, CDR2 FVKESK. This CDR3 has 17 residues. Between the trimmed V and J ends, which lost 3 bases and 4 bases, there was a span of 19 bases. CDR3 coding DNA: TGTGCCAGCAGCCACCCGGGAGTAGCGGCAGAATACAATGAGCAGTTCTTC. Its translation is CASSHPGVAAEYNEQFF.

This clonotype has just a few counts. This chain uses TRBV12-3 or TRBV12-4 with TRBJ2-4; TRBD2 matches at 7 bases. The ends lost 3 bases at V and 3 bases at J; junction bases unmatched: 8. This CDR3 is 16 amino acids long. The CDR3 loop is CASSFTGGMDKNIQYF. CDR3 bases: TGTGCCAGCAGTTTTACCGGGGGGATGGACAAAAACATTCAGTACTTC.

The sample holds many counts of this clonotype. For the CDR3, the DNA is TGTGCCAGCAGTTTTCAGGGCTATAAATTGACAGATACGCAGTATTTT. Its protein product is CASSFQGYKLTDTQYF. The chain carries TRBV27 and TRBJ2-3, with D possibly matching TRBD1 (5 bases). The ends were cut back, 3 bases at V and 3 bases at J, with 16 bases in the middle. Germline CDR1 and CDR2: MNHEY and SMNVEV (reference sequence). The CDR3 runs 16 residues.

This clonotype turned up a few times. This chain joins TRBV28 and TRBJ2-1, with TRBD2 as a possible D gene (5 bases). CDR3 length equals 16 residues. With 7 bases removed from V and 4 bases from J, the gap between germline ends came to 20 bases. Germline values: CDR1 MDHEN, CDR2 SYDVKM. The CDR3 DNA reads TGTGCCAGCACCTTAGACCTAACTCTAGCATACAATGAGCAGTTCTTC. The encoded protein is CASTLDLTLAYNEQFF.

At least ten counts were recorded for this clonotype. This chain connects TRBV7-3 to TRBJ2-3, with 10 bases identical to TRBD2. This CDR3 has 16 residues. Germline trimming cut 6 bases from V and 3 bases from J; bases unmatched to any gene: 9. CDR1 is SGHTA, CDR2 FQGTGA, per germline. The DNA for the CDR3 is TGTGCCAGCAGTAACGGGCTAGCGGGGGTTACAGATACGCAGTATTTT. Translated: CASSNGLAGVTDTQYF.

Notes on this clonotype: This may be a read error, as it is one base from a much larger clone. V gene TRBV27 combines with J gene TRBJ1-4, with 8 nucleotides matching TRBD1. The length of the CDR3 is 19 residues. The germline V gene encodes CDR1 MNHEY and CDR2 SMNVEV (reference sequence). This chain's CDR3 is CASSLVWGRGQSTNEKLLF. Here the CDR3 DNA reads TGTGCCAGCAGTTTGGTATGGGGCAGGGGGCAGAGTACTAATGAAAAACTGCTTTTT.

Ten or more counts support this clonotype. This chain links TRBV18 with TRBJ1-4; a possible D gene is TRBD1 (6 bases). Germline lookup yields CDR1 KGHSH and CDR2 LQKENI. Trimming pared 3 bases from V and 8 bases from J, leaving 13 bases between. The CDR3 sequence is 14 residues long. This CDR3 is CASSPGQSGEKLFF. In DNA form, the CDR3 reads TGTGCCAGCTCACCCGGACAGTCAGGGGAAAAACTGTTTTTT.

This clonotype was picked up many times. This chain connects TRBV28 to TRBJ2-3; TRBD2 matches 8 bases. CDR3 length: 15 residues. Trimming took 5 bases from V and 2 from J; bases not matched to a gene: 6. CDR1 is MDHEN and CDR2 is SYDVKM in the germline V gene. The CDR3 region has the DNA TGTGCCAGCAGTAACTTACTAGCGGACACAGATACGCAGTATTTT. Translated: CASSNLLADTDTQYF.

This clonotype was counted ten times or more. One end of the junction fails to match germline, which may point to a read error. The V call is TRBV5-1, the J call TRBJ2-7, with a tentative D call TRBD2 (6 bases). Germline V gene data show CDR1 as SGHRS and CDR2 as YFSETQ. The CDR3 spans 14 residues. This CDR3 reads CASSLGGIHYEQYF. In DNA, the CDR3 is TGTGCCAGCAGCTTGGGGGGTATTCACTACGAGCAGTACTTC.

The V call is TRBV20-1, the J call TRBJ2-7; D is perhaps TRBD2 (6 bases). This CDR3 is built from 12 residues. Germline values: CDR1 DFQATT, CDR2 SNEGSKA (reference sequence). The germline V and J ends were trimmed by 3 bases and 4 bases, with 10 bases remaining between them. The CDR3 protein is CSASKEGYEQYF. DNA of the CDR3: TGCAGTGCTAGCAAGGAGGGGTACGAGCAGTACTTC.

In its sample, this clonotype was seen many times. The gene calls are TRBV28 and TRBJ2-7; D remains ambiguous. This CDR3 spans 11 amino acids. Germline V gene data show CDR1 as MDHEN and CDR2 as SYDVKM. Trimming left V 10 bases short and J 2 bases short, with 9 bases between. CDR3 sequence (DNA): TGTGCCACCCAGGCCCCCTACGAGCAGTACTTC. Translating gives CATQAPYEQYF.